This entry lists 16 T cell receptor beta chains sequenced from one sample in a study of identical twins. TCRdb called the 5' RACE reads again in MiXCR, with one record for every CDR3 protein. The profile shows 230,000 or so distinct CDR3 sequences, around 8% of them singletons. These sequences were also reported in another study, on yellow fever vaccine responses in identical twins.

Specimen: CD8+ T cells sorted from blood. These TCRs come from a woman aged 18-30 years in good health.

This clonotype has ten or more counts. The chain couples TRBV5-1 to TRBJ2-5; TRBD2 matches at 7 bases. V was pared by 1 base and J by 2 bases, with 5 bases of the junction left unmatched. The germline V gene has CDR1 SGHRS and CDR2 YFSETQ. The CDR3 length is 15 residues. The CDR3 DNA reads TGCGCCAGCAGCTTGTACAGCGGGGTGCAAGAGACCCAGTACTTC. Amino acid sequence: CASSLYSGVQETQYF.

This clonotype was seen repeatedly, ten times or more. The chain has TRBV25-1 and TRBJ2-3, with D maybe TRBD1 (6 bases). The V gene's germline CDR1 is MGHDK and CDR2 SYGVNS. The length of the CDR3 is 15 residues. V lost 7 bases, J lost 2 bases, and 16 bases lay in between. The CDR3 protein is CASTDGQPFTDTQYF. CDR3 DNA: TGTGCCAGCACCGACGGACAGCCTTTCACAGATACGCAGTATTTT. The full variable domain, with the rest looked up from reference TRBV25-1 and TRBJ2-3, is EADIYQTPRYLVIGTGKKITLECSQTMGHDKMYWYQQDPGMELHLIHYSYGVNSTEKGDLSSESTVSRIRTEHFPLTLESARPSHTSQYLCASTDGQPFTDTQYFGPGTRLTVL.

In this sample, this clonotype turned up many times. The chain links TRBV7-9 to TRBJ2-2, with D possibly being TRBD1 (5 bases). Trimming removed 4 bases from V and 6 bases from J, with 12 bases in between. Per the germline V gene, CDR1 is SEHNR and CDR2 is FQNEAQ (reference sequence). The length of the CDR3 is 14 residues. As DNA, the CDR3 is TGTGCCAGCAGCTCCCTTCAGGGCCCCGGGGAGCTGTTTTTT. This codes for CASSSLQGPGELFF.

This clonotype was found many times. This chain connects TRBV7-9 to TRBJ2-7, with TRBD2 as a possible D gene (6 bases). This CDR3 has 15 amino acids. CDR1 and CDR2 (germline): SEHNR, FQNEAQ (reference sequence). V shed 5 bases and J shed 4 bases, with 18 bases lying between them. CDR3 in DNA: TGTGCCAGCAGCCAGGACTACGACGCGGAATACGAGCAGTACTTC. Translation gives CASSQDYDAEYEQYF.

The chain combines TRBV7-8 with TRBJ1-1; 8 bases line up with TRBD1. Per germline, CDR1 SGHVS and CDR2 FQNEAQ. V lost 4 bases and J lost 7; bases outside the gene matches: 5. The CDR3 runs to 13 residues. The CDR3 protein is CASSWGTGDEAFF. As DNA, the CDR3 is TGTGCCAGCAGCTGGGGGACAGGAGATGAAGCTTTCTTT.

This clonotype was seen a handful of times. This chain joins TRBV27 and TRBJ2-7; D is unclear. V was clipped by 4 bases and J by 2 bases, with 9 bases between them. Germline V gene sequence: CDR1 MNHEY, CDR2 SMNVEV (reference sequence). This CDR3 is built from 13 residues. The CDR3 nucleotides are TGTGCCAGCAGTTCGCGGCCCCCCTACGAGCAGTACTTC. Translating it yields CASSSRPPYEQYF.

This clonotype came up many times. The chain carries TRBV27 and TRBJ2-7; D remains unclear. V lost 2 bases, J lost 0 bases, and 8 bases lay in between. The CDR3 is 14 residues long. Germline V gene lookup returns CDR1 MNHEY and CDR2 SMNVEV (reference sequence). Here the CDR3 reads CASSLGVGSYEQYF. CDR3 DNA sequence: TGTGCCAGCAGTTTAGGTGTCGGCTCCTACGAGCAGTACTTC.

This clonotype showed up just a few times. The CDR3 is CASSREGLAERTDTQYF. The CDR3 nucleotides are TGCGCCAGCAGCCGAGAAGGACTAGCGGAACGCACAGATACGCAGTATTTT. V gene TRBV4-1 combines with J gene TRBJ2-3; 10 bases fit TRBD2. CDR3 length equals 17 residues. V lost 4 bases, J lost 1 base, and 8 bases stayed unmatched. Germline V gene data show CDR1 as MGHRA and CDR2 as YSYEKL.

This clonotype has more than one count but fewer than ten. The chain uses TRBV7-9 and TRBJ2-5; TRBD2 matches at 12 bases. Germline CDR1 is SEHNR and CDR2 is FQNEAQ (reference sequence). After removal of 1 base from V and 4 bases from J, the junction contained 4 bases not matched to a gene. There are 16 residues in the CDR3. The chain's CDR3 is CASSLDLGLAGETQYF. DNA for the CDR3: TGTGCCAGCAGCTTAGACCTGGGACTAGCGGGAGAGACCCAGTACTTC.

This clonotype was seen a handful of times. The genes are TRBV7-2 and TRBJ2-7, with TRBD2 matching 13 bases. The CDR3 loop spans 15 amino acids. CDR1 SGHTA and CDR2 FQGNSA come from the germline V gene. The J segment lost 3 bases and the V segment lost 6 bases, leaving 5 bases of the junction unmatched. The CDR3 DNA is TGTGCCAGCAGATTTGGACTAGCGGGGGTCTACGAGCAGTACTTC. This encodes CASRFGLAGVYEQYF.

The chain has TRBV20-1 and TRBJ2-7, with 11 bases fitting TRBD2. With V trimmed by 1 base and J by 6 bases, 5 bases remained unmatched. CDR3 size: 14 residues. Germline V gene sequence: CDR1 DFQATT, CDR2 SNEGSKA (reference sequence). The CDR3 protein is CSARGLAGSGEQYF. As DNA, the CDR3 is TGCAGTGCTAGAGGACTAGCGGGATCGGGCGAGCAGTACTTC.

In this sample, this clonotype turned up a few times. The rearrangement joins TRBV6-6 to TRBJ2-7; tentatively, D is TRBD2 (5 bases). Trimming removed 8 bases from V and 4 bases from J, with 9 bases in between. The germline CDR1 and CDR2 sequences are MNHNY and SVGAGI (reference sequence). This CDR3 is 11 amino acids long. CDR3 in DNA: TGTGCCAGCTTCAGGAGGTACGAGCAGTACTTC. Translated, it gives CASFRRYEQYF.

For the CDR3, the DNA is TGTGCCACCAGTGAAACCAGGGAGTTGCGGTACAATGAGCAGTTCTTC. This gives the protein CATSETRELRYNEQFF. The V call is TRBV24-1, the J call TRBJ2-1, with D perhaps TRBD1 or TRBD2 (5 bases each). Per germline, CDR1 KGHDR and CDR2 SFDVKD. The CDR3 sequence is 16 residues long. V shed 4 bases and J shed 4 bases, with 16 bases lying between them.

The chain joins TRBV18 to TRBJ2-1; 7 bases fit TRBD1. V gave up 6 bases and J gave up 8 bases; unmatched junction bases: 16. This CDR3 is built from 16 residues. CDR1 and CDR2 from the germline V gene are KGHSH and LQKENI. CDR3 region: CASSPKGDRVGDEQFF. DNA for the CDR3: TGTGCCAGCTCGCCCAAGGGTGACAGGGTAGGGGATGAGCAGTTCTTC.

The V gene is TRBV27, the J gene TRBJ2-1, with 7 bases identical to TRBD1. V was clipped by 4 bases and J by 3 bases; unmatched bases: 6. CDR3 length: 15 amino acids. The V gene's germline CDR1 is MNHEY and CDR2 SMNVEV (reference sequence). Here the CDR3 reads CASSSLRDSYNEQFF. In DNA, the CDR3 is TGTGCCAGCAGTTCTCTCCGGGACAGCTACAATGAGCAGTTCTTC.

The chain uses TRBV6-6 and TRBJ2-7; D uncertain. CDR1 is MNHNY and CDR2 is SVGAGI in the germline V gene (reference sequence). This CDR3 has 12 residues. Trimming removed 5 bases from V and 4 bases from J, with 9 bases in between. CDR3 sequence: CASSPSFYEQYF. CDR3 nucleotides: TGTGCCAGCAGTCCGAGTTTTTACGAGCAGTACTTC.